This T cell receptor beta chain was obtained from a study of T cell responses to AZD1222 COVID-19 vaccine. General study points: Spike-spanning, vaccine-associated CD4 TCRs were dominant at 160-218 and 743-854. Mostly white British, mostly female donors; authors suggested clonal diversity may be underestimated.

Produced via immunoSEQ multiplex PCR; TCRdb's table is partial and in-frame only. The repertoire consists of about 78,000 clones, with roughly 80% occurring once and the leading ten covering 2.5% to 3%. The CDR3 is 14 residues long. With 4 bases clipped from V and 5 bases from J, the junction kept 9 bases outside the gene matches. CDR1 and CDR2 from the germline V gene are SGHKS and YYEKEE (reference sequence). Notes on this clone: Its antigen is undetermined.

The origin of this receptor is an adult in good health. The chain is built from TRBV5-5 and TRBJ2-7; 7 nucleotides agree with TRBD1. Sequenced here: peripheral blood, sampled on day 0 of AZD1222 vaccination. The DNA for the CDR3 is TGTGCCAGCAGCGGAGACAGGGTAGGCCACGAGCAGTACTTC. This translates into CASSGDRVGHEQYF.